The 21 T cell receptor beta chains reported below all come from one sample, sequenced in a study of T-cell reconstitution after alpha-beta-depleted transplantation in children. Unique molecular identifiers featured in how the TCRbeta library was prepared. TCRdb called the PCR reads again in MiXCR, with one record for every CDR3 protein. The top ten hold roughly 0.77% of the sample, which has hundreds of thousands of distinct CDR3 sequences, less than 15% seen once. Here the sequenced sample was PBMCs, taken before TCRalphabeta/CD19-depleted stem cell transplant. Source of these receptors: a girl aged 2-9 years with congenital amegakaryocytic thrombocytopenia, due to receive a stem cell transplant.

This clonotype appeared many times. CDR3 coding DNA: TGTGCCAGCAGCCCATTCAGGGCCACTGAAGCTTTCTTT. Its protein is CASSPFRATEAFF. This chain links TRBV7-6 with TRBJ1-1, with D possibly TRBD1 on 5 matching bases. This CDR3 comprises 13 residues. Germline values: CDR1 SGHVS, CDR2 FNYEAQ. Deletions cut 5 bases from V and 4 bases from J, with 11 bases between.

In this sample, this clonotype turned up many times. The rearrangement links TRBV14 to TRBJ2-1, with 9 bases lining up with TRBD2. CDR3 length: 16 residues. Trimming removed 1 base from V and 8 bases from J; junction bases left unmatched: 9. CDR1 is SGHDN, CDR2 FVKESK, per germline. CDR3 in amino acids: CASSQAALAGLDEQFF. As DNA, the CDR3 is TGTGCCAGCAGCCAAGCAGCACTAGCGGGTTTAGATGAGCAGTTCTTC.

This clonotype was detected many times. The rearrangement links TRBV29-1 to TRBJ2-5, with TRBD1 matching over 9 bases. This CDR3 is 13 amino acids long. J gave up 3 bases and V 7 bases, and 6 bases lay outside the gene matches. CDR1 and CDR2 from the germline V gene are SQVTM and ANQGSEA. The CDR3 loop is CSDRDRVEETQYF. Written as DNA, the CDR3 is TGCAGCGACCGGGACAGGGTAGAAGAGACCCAGTACTTC.

This clonotype has a count of ten or more. The chain links TRBV11-1 to TRBJ2-7; a possible D gene is TRBD1 (5 bases). Germline V gene data show CDR1 as SGHAT and CDR2 as FQDESV (reference sequence). V was shortened by 1 base and J by 5 bases, with 15 bases between the two germline ends. The CDR3 has 15 residues. In nucleotides, the CDR3 is TGTGCCAGCAGCTTAGGGTGGCAGGGTCCACACGAGCAGTACTTC. Translation: CASSLGWQGPHEQYF.

This clonotype was seen ten or more times. The chain carries TRBV6-5 and TRBJ2-7; TRBD2 might be the D (5 bases). Germline CDR1 reads MNHEY; CDR2 reads SVGAGI. The CDR3 totals 14 residues. V lost 1 base to trimming and J lost 2 bases, with 9 bases between them. The CDR3 DNA reads TGTGCCAGCAGTTACTATGAGGGCACCTACGAGCAGTACTTC. The encoded protein is CASSYYEGTYEQYF.

This clonotype was counted only a few times. This CDR3 is CASSRTGTGGTEAFF. For the CDR3, the DNA is TGTGCCAGCAGTCGCACCGGGACAGGGGGCACTGAAGCTTTCTTT. The chain has TRBV12-3 or TRBV12-4 and TRBJ1-1; 11 bases are a match to TRBD1. The junction had 6 bases not matched to a gene; V was cut back by 5 bases and J by 4 bases. The CDR3 extends over 15 amino acids.

This sequence joins TRBV7-2 and TRBJ2-1; D is unresolved. CDR1 and CDR2 (germline): SGHTA, FQGNSA. The CDR3 is 17 amino acids. Trimming pared 5 bases from V and 1 base from J, leaving 18 bases between. CDR3 region: CASSPVGWLRSYNEQFF. The CDR3 DNA follows: TGTGCCAGCAGCCCCGTTGGGTGGCTCCGTTCCTACAATGAGCAGTTCTTC.

This rearrangement joins TRBV29-1 to TRBJ2-5, with a possible D match to TRBD2 (6 bases). There are 12 residues in the CDR3. Between the trimmed V and J ends, which lost 4 bases and 1 base, there was a span of 7 bases. Germline CDR1 is SQVTM and CDR2 is ANQGSEA. The CDR3 DNA sequence: TGCAGCGTTGCCGGGGGCCAAGAGACCCAGTACTTC. Translated, it gives CSVAGGQETQYF.

This clonotype was seen at least ten times. V gene TRBV7-6 combines with J gene TRBJ2-3; D uncertain. CDR1 and CDR2 (germline): SGHVS, FNYEAQ. The CDR3 runs to 13 residues. The germline V and J ends were trimmed by 3 bases and 4 bases, with 8 bases remaining between them. The CDR3 is CASSLFPADTQYF. The CDR3 DNA sequence: TGTGCCAGCAGCTTGTTTCCTGCAGATACGCAGTATTTT.

This chain uses TRBV7-2 with TRBJ2-7; the match to TRBD2 covers 7 bases. The CDR3 extends over 16 amino acids. With 1 base clipped from V and 7 bases from J, the junction kept 13 bases outside the gene matches. Germline V gene sequence: CDR1 SGHTA, CDR2 FQGNSA. This CDR3 is CASSLEGASGLREQYF. DNA of the CDR3: TGTGCCAGCAGCTTAGAAGGGGCTAGCGGACTACGGGAGCAGTACTTC.

The chain combines TRBV28 with TRBJ2-5; tentative D call: TRBD2 (7 bases). From germline, CDR1 is MDHEN and CDR2 SYDVKM. The ends were cut back, 11 bases at V and 3 bases at J, with 19 bases in the middle. The CDR3 runs to 14 residues. The CDR3 DNA is TGTGCCGCCGCGGACGGGGGGCTGAAAGAGACCCAGTACTTC. Translation gives CAAADGGLKETQYF.

This clonotype has just a few counts. The rearrangement uses TRBV5-1 and TRBJ2-5; the D is unclear. The V gene's germline CDR1 is SGHRS and CDR2 YFSETQ. Trimming removed 0 bases at V and 3 bases at J, with 9 bases between. This CDR3 is built from 14 residues. The CDR3 reads CASSLEGIKETQYF. For the CDR3, the DNA is TGCGCCAGCAGCTTGGAAGGGATAAAAGAGACCCAGTACTTC. Looking up the rest from reference TRBV5-1 and TRBJ2-5 gives the full variable domain: KAGVTQTPRYLIKTRGQQVTLSCSPISGHRSVSWYQQTPGQGLQFLFEYFSETQRNKGNFPGRFSGRQFSNSRSEMNVSTLELGDSALYLCASSLEGIKETQYFGPGTRLLVL.

Many counts were recorded for this clonotype. The V gene is TRBV10-3, the J gene TRBJ2-5; tentative D call: TRBD1 (6 bases). Per the germline V gene, CDR1 is ENHRY and CDR2 is SYGVKD. V was cut by 3 bases and J by 5 bases, with 16 bases left in between. The CDR3 is made up of 15 amino acids. The chain's CDR3 is CAISDTGNPQETQYF. The CDR3 DNA sequence: TGTGCCATCAGTGACACAGGGAACCCCCAGGAGACCCAGTACTTC.

This clonotype was seen at least ten times. The chain links TRBV12-3 or TRBV12-4 to TRBJ2-7; D unresolved. This CDR3 is built from 11 residues. V lost 3 bases and J 11 bases, leaving 11 bases between the germline ends. The CDR3 DNA sequence: TGTGCCAGCAGTTTTGGGCTAGTGGAGTACTTC. This codes for CASSFGLVEYF.

This clonotype was detected only a few times. The rearrangement joins TRBV5-1 to TRBJ1-2, with D hard to call. CDR1 is SGHRS and CDR2 is YFSETQ in the germline V gene. The CDR3 runs to 12 residues. Deletions cut 0 bases from V and 6 bases from J, with 6 bases between. The CDR3 spells CASSLGQNGYTF. In nucleotides, the CDR3 is TGCGCCAGCAGCTTGGGACAAAATGGCTACACCTTC.

The rearrangement uses TRBV5-1 and TRBJ2-1; D remains unclear. V was shortened by 7 bases and J by 8 bases, with 10 bases between the two germline ends. CDR1 is SGHRS, CDR2 YFSETQ, per germline. This CDR3 spans 11 amino acids. The CDR3 DNA is TGCGCCAGCGGCCAGTTTGATGAGCAGTTCTTC. Amino acid sequence: CASGQFDEQFF.

This clonotype has a count of ten or more. This chain joins TRBV4-2 and TRBJ2-1; D gene unclear. Trimming took off 1 base at V and 4 bases at J, with 17 bases between the two ends. Germline assignment: CDR1 LGHNA and CDR2 YNFKEQ. The CDR3 has 17 amino acids. The CDR3 protein is CASSQVLAGESYNEQFF. The CDR3 DNA reads TGTGCCAGCAGCCAAGTTTTGGCAGGAGAGTCGTACAATGAGCAGTTCTTC.

A remark on this clonotype: The conserved phenylalanine or tryptophan normally closing the CDR3 is absent here, so this likely arose from a read error. The rearrangement links TRBV19 to TRBJ1-5; the match to TRBD1 covers 8 bases. From germline, CDR1 is LNHDA and CDR2 SQIVND (reference sequence). The CDR3 sequence is 14 residues long. V shed 7 bases, J shed 7 bases, and the junction held 9 bases outside the gene matches. The CDR3 nucleotides read TGTGCCAGTACCAAGCCAGGGGGCGGCCAGCCCCAGCATATT. This sequence encodes CASTKPGGGQPQHI.

As concerns this clonotype: This may stem from a read error, because a much larger clone lies one nucleotide away. The V gene is TRBV7-6, the J gene TRBJ2-3; 9 nucleotides agree with TRBD1. There are 17 residues in the CDR3. Trimming took 1 base from V and 5 from J; bases not matched to a gene: 10. The germline CDR1 and CDR2 sequences are SGHVS and FNYEAQ. This chain's CDR3 is CASSLGFGTGYRDTQYF. CDR3 DNA sequence: TGTGCCAGCAGCTTAGGCTTCGGGACAGGGTACAGAGATACGCAGTATTTT. Full variable domain (outside the CDR3, taken from reference TRBV7-6 and TRBJ2-3): GAGVSQSPRYKVTKRGQDVALRCDPISGHVSLYWYRQALGQGPEFLTYFNYEAQQDKSGLPNDRFSAERPEGSISTLTIQRTEQRDSAMYRCASSLGFGTGYRDTQYFGPGTRLTVL.

This clonotype was observed a single time. This sequence may be a read error, since a much larger clone differs from it by one base. The chain couples TRBV20-1 to TRBJ1-5; weak D call: TRBD1 (6 bases). Per the germline V gene, CDR1 is DFQATT and CDR2 is SNEGSKA (reference sequence). This CDR3 contains 14 residues. CDR3 amino acids: CSASSDRRSQPRHF. CDR3 nucleotides: TGCAGTGCTTCCTCCGACAGGAGATCTCAGCCCCGGCATTTT.

There are many counts of this clonotype. V usage is TRBV20-1 and J usage is TRBJ2-3, with unresolved D. Trimming cost V 5 bases and J 0 bases, with 18 bases left between them. Germline CDR1 and CDR2: DFQATT and SNEGSKA (reference sequence). CDR3 length equals 16 residues. The CDR3 DNA reads TGCAGTGCTTTTTCCGACTGGTTCGGCAGCACAGATACGCAGTATTTT. This gives the protein CSAFSDWFGSTDTQYF.